This T cell receptor (beta chain) was recovered during a study of blood T cells in healthy people across ages. A note on this clonotype: Its antigen is not known.

This CDR3 is built from 13 residues. Germline-derived CDR1 and CDR2 are SGHKS and YYEKEE (reference sequence). The germline V and J ends were trimmed by 0 bases and 8 bases, with 11 bases remaining between them. Total RNA was isolated from each sample in quantities of at least 5 micrograms. Findings and caveats of the study: Greater diversity and more naive CD4+ cells were seen in long-lived donors than in aged donors.

Using a J-beta primer mix together with a sample-barcoded 5' primer, a second PCR was run for about 7 to 12 cycles. Each cDNA molecule, via a template-switch adaptor with 12 random nucleotides, was tagged. TCRdb called the 5' RACE reads again in MiXCR, with one record for every CDR3 protein. Among a few hundred thousand distinct CDR3 sequences, 25% to 30% were seen once, and the ten largest hold roughly 30%. The receptor was derived from a woman aged 65 to 85 in good health. The V and J genes are TRBV5-5 and TRBJ1-1; the D gene is possibly TRBD1 (6 bases). What was sequenced was blood. The chain's CDR3 is CASSLAGAYEAFF. The CDR3 DNA sequence: TGTGCCAGCAGCTTGGCGGGGGCCTACGAAGCTTTCTTT.